This T cell receptor (beta chain) originates from a study of T-cell memory formation after mild COVID-19. Whole-study context: TCR clustering was largely donor specific.

Germline V gives CDR1 SQVTM, CDR2 ANQGSEA. The CDR3 spans 13 residues. J gave up 7 bases and V 6 bases, and 6 bases lay outside the gene matches. This clonotype appeared a few times. TCRdb used MiXCR to reprocess the 5' RACE reads, holding one entry per CDR3 protein. The table records about 130,000 distinct CDR3 sequences, about 17% of them present only once. Sequenced material: PBMCs or a T cell subset sorted from them (not recorded which). This chain connects TRBV29-1 to TRBJ1-4, with TRBD1 identical over 9 bases. This sequence originates from an adult woman who had mild COVID-19 (a few samples of this study predate the infection). Cell type and time point are not known. CDR3 residues: CSVRDRVGEKLFF. The CDR3 DNA follows: TGCAGCGTCCGGGACAGGGTCGGTGAAAAACTGTTTTTT.